This record covers a single TCR beta chain. The sample originates from a study of blood T cell repertoires in COVID-19. As for the study in general: Sample material is recorded as cDNA or gDNA derived from T cells, B-cell-depleted T cells, or PBMCs.

Sequenced by immunoSEQ multiplex PCR; TCRdb stores in-frame clones only, minus some. Of 280,000 or so clones in the sample, around 88% were seen once. The CDR3 is 15 amino acids. Germline V lookup: CDR1 SEHNR, CDR2 FQNEAQ (reference sequence). Between the trimmed V and J ends, which lost 1 base and 0 bases, there was a span of 8 bases. This TCR derives from a woman aged 25 to 39 who had recovered from COVID-19. The sequencing input was peripheral blood. This sequence joins TRBV7-9 and TRBJ2-3; D perhaps matches TRBD1 (5 bases). In DNA form, the CDR3 reads TGTGCCAGCAGCTTAGGGGGCATCAGCACAGATACGCAGTATTTT. The encoded protein is CASSLGGISTDTQYF.